Described below is a single T cell receptor beta chain sequence and its context. No antigen is known for it. These data originate in a study of T cell responses to AZD1222 COVID-19 vaccine. Across the whole study: The study pooled second doses at about 4 or about 12 weeks. General study points: Samples come after the peak T cell response, not at day 14. With dominance at 160-218 and 743-854, vaccine-associated CD4 TCRs spanned spike. White British donors predominated, females outnumbered males, and clonal diversity was possibly underestimated.

Sequencing used immunoSEQ multiplex PCR; TCRdb keeps in-frame clones, though not all of them. Of about 170,000 clones listed, around 90% are singletons. Per germline, CDR1 SGHRS and CDR2 YFSETQ. The CDR3 runs 14 residues. V lost 4 bases and J lost 0, with 11 bases in between. The specimen was peripheral blood, collected on day 0 of AZD1222 vaccination. This TCR was recovered from an adult in good health. The chain combines TRBV5-1 with TRBJ2-7; D uncertain. The CDR3 loop is CASSPQSRSYEQYF. In DNA form, the CDR3 reads TGCGCCAGCAGCCCACAGTCCCGCTCCTACGAGCAGTACTTC. Full variable domain (missing parts from reference TRBV5-1 and TRBJ2-7): KAGVTQTPRYLIKTRGQQVTLSCSPISGHRSVSWYQQTPGQGLQFLFEYFSETQRNKGNFPGRFSGRQFSNSRSEMNVSTLELGDSALYLCASSPQSRSYEQYFGPGTRLTVT.